This T cell receptor beta chain is drawn from a study of T cell responses to AZD1222 COVID-19 vaccine listed by TCRdb under 2021. The study in broad terms: AZD1222 recipients whose second dose came at about 4 weeks and those whose second dose came at about 12 weeks were combined into one group, since spike-specific TCR depth and breadth did not differ between the two schedules. A total of under 250 trial participants underwent TCR sequencing, of whom 200 to 220 had received two doses of AZD1222 and some 25 had received two doses of the MenACWY control vaccine. Trial participants were enrolled into age subgroups of 18-55, 56-69 and 70-plus years, which contained roughly 150, 30 and 60 TCR-sequenced participants, respectively. Broad study findings and their caveats: The vaccine-associated CD4 TCRs covered the entire spike protein, and the dominant responses fell in regions 160-218 and 743-854. Because no day 14 peak-response samples were available, the repertoires could be characterized only after the peak T cell response. Conclusions about previously exposed vaccinees are limited, since just a handful of AZD1222 recipients were seropositive for SARS-CoV-2 at baseline. After two AZD1222 doses, spike-specific TCR breadth and depth were significantly higher than at day 0 and than in MenACWY recipients. The 56-69-year group was small, and its depth increase did not reach significance, likely because of low power. Nearly half of unique spike-specific TCRs reportedly recognized epitopes outside regions mutated in the B.1.351 and B.1.1.7 variants. Participants were mostly white British and included more females than males, and it was suggested by the authors that clonal diversity may have been underestimated.

This clone was recorded only once. It has no known antigen specificity. Base qualities are not at hand, and no much larger clone is one base apart. The time point tag for this specimen amounts to: baseline before first vaccination. The vaccinee samples were drawn from two UK trials, COV001 and COV002, one of which was a single-blind randomized controlled phase 2/3 trial testing AZD1222 (ChAdOx1 nCoV-19) in healthy adults. For TCRbeta chain sequencing, PBMC samples from trial participants were taken at day 0 and at day 28 after the second dose. The CDR3 regions of human TCRbeta chains were analyzed by immunosequencing. Processing in the source paper ran as follows. Repertoire TCRs were checked for matches against a reference library of SARS-CoV-2-specific TCRs that had been generated using the MIRA antigen-specificity platform. Breadth was defined as the fraction of unique TCRs that were SARS-CoV-2-associated. Depth was defined as the fraction of total T cells that were SARS-CoV-2-associated. Using the MIRA data, each spike-specific TCR was mapped to the spike region that the TCR reacts to and placed in a CD4 or CD8 class. Log10-transformed breadth and depth values were compared by one-way ANOVA with Sidak's multiple comparisons tests. The table was pulled from immuneACCESS by TCRdb, which kept in-frame rearrangements only. Such tables lose some clones; where checked, under half of the loss comes from unresolved V genes, and the rest has no known cause. That table is the source of V, J and clone size, and D and trimming were worked out from the DNA. The sample yields about 100,000 clones; around 90% were counted once. Around 17% of the sample is taken by the ten largest.

Sequenced here: peripheral blood, sampled on day 0 of AZD1222 vaccination. The receptor was derived from an adult in good health.

The CDR3 in this case is CASSPPSHRWRDSPLHF. The DNA sequence is as follows: TGTGCCAGCAGCCCCCCCTCTCACCGGTGGAGGGATTCACCCCTCCACTTT. The chain is made from TRBV7-9 and TRBJ1-6; no D gene is confidently identified. The junction carries 22 bases between V and J, which are trimmed by 5 bases and 8 bases respectively. The germline V gene (reference sequence) specifies SEHNR as CDR1 and FQNEAQ as CDR2. From its cysteine to its phenylalanine, the CDR3 spans 17 amino acids. Only the CDR3 region is kept as DNA, spanning 51 bases read in frame from base 1.